These 22 T cell receptor beta chains were all obtained from the same sample, sequenced in a study of cytomegalovirus exposure and HLA in healthy donors (dated by TCRdb to 2016 to 2017). The library was built by means of the immunoSEQ multiplex PCR assay. For the multiplex PCR, a mixture combining 60 forward primers for TCR Vbeta segments and 13 reverse primers for TCR Jbeta segments was used. This immuneACCESS table, as held by TCRdb, lists in-frame sequences with V and J called but not all clones. Of the missing ones, under half trace to an unresolved V gene in checked studies; the others have no known cause. For this sample the table gives hundreds of thousands of clones, of which more than 60% were detected only once. 2.7% of the sample rests with the top ten. The sample taken for sequencing was PBMCs. Receptors were obtained from a woman aged 60-75 years in good health and CMV-seropositive.

The rearrangement joins TRBV27 to TRBJ2-7; TRBD2 aligns across 7 bases. Germline assignment: CDR1 MNHEY and CDR2 SMNVEV (reference sequence). The CDR3 covers 14 residues. Trimming took 6 bases from V and 5 from J; bases not matched to a gene: 10. CDR3 sequence (DNA): TGTGCCAGCAGAGCTAGCGGCCCTTCCGACGAGCAGTACTTC. Protein sequence: CASRASGPSDEQYF.

The chain links TRBV21-1 to TRBJ1-2. TRBV21-1 is assigned pseudogene status. CDR3 length equals 14 residues. CDR3 sequence: CASSKVGGYYGYTF. The CDR3 nucleotides are TGTGCCAGCAGCAAAGTCGGCGGATACTATGGCTACACCTTC.

Notes on this clone: Additional DNA sequences in this sample encode the identical CDR3. This chain joins TRBV30 and TRBJ1-1; possibly TRBD1 for D (5 bases). In germline, CDR1 is GTSNPN, CDR2 SVGIG (reference sequence). Deletions cut 0 bases from V and 3 bases from J, with 8 bases between. The CDR3 spans 13 residues. CDR3 coding DNA: TGTGCCTGGAGTGTCTCGGGGGACACTGAAGCTTTCTTT. Residues: CAWSVSGDTEAFF. Full variable domain (rest looked up from reference TRBV30 and TRBJ1-1): SQTIHQWPATLVQPVGSPLSLECTVEGTSNPNLYWYRQAAGRGLQLLFYSVGIGQISSEVPQNLSASRPQDRQFILSSKKLLLSDSGFYLCAWSVSGDTEAFFGQGTRLTVV.

Here the CDR3 DNA reads TGTGCCAGCAGTTTGGCGGAAAATGGCTACACCTTC. Its protein product is CASSLAENGYTF. The V and J genes are TRBV28 and TRBJ1-2; D gene ambiguous. In germline, CDR1 is MDHEN, CDR2 SYDVKM. The CDR3 is 12 amino acids. Trimming cost V 3 bases and J 6 bases, with 8 bases left between them.

This clone has just one count. The genes are TRBV9 and TRBJ2-7; a weak D match, TRBD1 (5 bases). Germline V gene sequence: CDR1 SGDLS, CDR2 YYNGEE. CDR3 length: 15 residues. The germline V and J ends were trimmed by 0 bases and 2 bases, with 12 bases remaining between them. Written as DNA, the CDR3 is TGTGCCAGCAGCGTAGGGGCAGGGAATCCCTACGAGCAGTACTTC. It specifies CASSVGAGNPYEQYF.

The V gene is TRBV7-2, the J gene TRBJ1-1, with D unresolved. CDR3 length: 15 amino acids. The V end was cut by 1 base, the J end by 0 bases, with 9 bases between. In germline, CDR1 is SGHTA, CDR2 FQGNSA. CDR3 residues: CASSLVAFMNTEAFF. CDR3 nucleotides: TGTGCCAGCAGCTTAGTGGCATTTATGAACACTGAAGCTTTCTTT.

The J gene is TRBJ2-6, the V gene TRBV27, with 9 bases lining up with TRBD1. The germline gives CDR1 MNHEY, CDR2 SMNVEV (reference sequence). The V gene end was trimmed by 4 bases and the J gene end by 3 bases; junction bases not matched to a gene: 7. The CDR3 is 17 residues long. The CDR3 reads CASSSGQGNYGANVLTF. The CDR3 bases are TGTGCCAGCAGTTCCGGACAGGGGAATTATGGGGCCAACGTCCTGACTTTC.

The chain joins TRBV11-2 to TRBJ2-5; 13 bases align to TRBD2. This CDR3 comprises 16 residues. Per the germline V gene, CDR1 is SGHAT and CDR2 is FQNNGV. The V gene end was trimmed by 1 base and the J gene end by 4 bases; junction bases not matched to a gene: 3. The CDR3 DNA reads TGTGCCAGCAGCTTAGGGGGACTAGCGGGAAGAGAGACCCAGTACTTC. This gives the protein CASSLGGLAGRETQYF.

J is TRBJ1-1 and V is TRBV6-1, with a weak D call TRBD1 (5 bases). Trimming took off 2 bases at V and 0 bases at J, with 10 bases between the two ends. This CDR3 is 15 amino acids long. The V gene's germline CDR1 is MNHNS and CDR2 SASEGT. Written as DNA, the CDR3 is TGTGCCAGCAGTGAAACAGGCATAATGAACACTGAAGCTTTCTTT. Translation gives CASSETGIMNTEAFF.

V gene TRBV6-1 combines with J gene TRBJ1-4; the D is unclear. Trimming took 7 bases from V and 2 from J, leaving 11 bases between them. CDR1 MNHNS and CDR2 SASEGT come from the germline V gene. The CDR3 is 14 residues long. In DNA form, the CDR3 reads TGTGCCAGCACGAGGCACACCACTAATGAAAAACTGTTTTTT. Protein product: CASTRHTTNEKLFF.

A single count supports this clone. The V gene is TRBV6-4, the J gene TRBJ2-1, with 9 bases aligning to TRBD2. V shed 3 bases and J 9 bases; nucleotides not matched to a gene: 6. CDR1 MRHNA and CDR2 SNTAGT come from the germline V gene. The CDR3 runs 14 residues. The CDR3 coding sequence is TGTGCCAGCAGTGATCTGGGGACTAGCAGTGAGCAGTTCTTC. Its protein product is CASSDLGTSSEQFF.

The rearrangement links TRBV7-2 to TRBJ2-5, with D possibly being TRBD1 (5 bases). Germline V gives CDR1 SGHTA, CDR2 FQGNSA. This CDR3 comprises 15 residues. V dropped 5 bases and J dropped 6 bases, with 19 bases sitting between them. CDR3 bases: TGTGCCAGCAGCCCCCAGGGTTTAGGGTGGAAGACCCAGTACTTC. The encoded protein is CASSPQGLGWKTQYF.

Worth noting for this clone: The junction departs from the called germline gene at one end, perhaps through a read error. The rearrangement links TRBV5-4 to TRBJ1-2; 7 nucleotides line up with TRBD1. Germline-derived CDR1 and CDR2 are SGHNT and YYREEE (reference sequence). CDR3 length: 16 residues. The CDR3 sequence is CASSLARQGANYGYTF. CDR3 coding DNA: TGTGCCAGCAGTTTGGCAAGACAGGGAGCTAACTATGGCTACACCTTC.

V gene TRBV7-2 combines with J gene TRBJ2-7; no definite D call. CDR1 SGHTA and CDR2 FQGNSA come from the germline V gene. Deletions cut 1 base from V and 0 bases from J, with 7 bases between. This CDR3 has 14 residues. CDR3 sequence: CASSLVVSSYEQYF. Here the CDR3 DNA reads TGTGCCAGCAGCTTAGTGGTTAGCTCCTACGAGCAGTACTTC.

This clone was found a few times. The chain carries TRBV6-1 and TRBJ1-4; D is ambiguous. CDR1 is MNHNS, CDR2 SASEGT, per germline. V lost 0 bases to trimming and J lost 5 bases, with 10 bases between them. This CDR3 contains 15 residues. The CDR3 sequence is CASSEAVGRNEKLFF. CDR3 bases: TGTGCCAGCAGTGAAGCAGTAGGGAGAAATGAAAAACTGTTTTTT.

This rearrangement joins TRBV5-1 to TRBJ2-3, with TRBD2 identical over 7 bases. This CDR3 has 18 residues. Trimming took 4 bases from V and 0 from J; bases not matched to a gene: 14. Germline CDR1 and CDR2: SGHRS and YFSETQ. The CDR3 spells CASSGPWASGTSTDTQYF. CDR3 bases: TGCGCCAGCAGCGGGCCTTGGGCTAGCGGCACAAGCACAGATACGCAGTATTTT.

This chain links TRBV5-3 with TRBJ2-7; 9 bases match TRBD1. TRBV5-3 is an ORF, and what it does is uncertain. CDR3 length: 13 amino acids. Trimming took 6 bases from V and 3 from J; bases not matched to a gene: 4. In nucleotides, the CDR3 is TGTGCCAGAACAGGGACAGGGCGCTACGAGCAGTACTTC. Translating gives CARTGTGRYEQYF.

The gene calls are TRBV7-2 and TRBJ1-5; TRBD1 might be the D (6 bases). Trimming cost V 1 base and J 4 bases, with 8 bases left between them. This CDR3 region has 14 residues. The germline CDR1 and CDR2 sequences are SGHTA and FQGNSA. CDR3 in DNA: TGTGCCAGCAGCTTAGAAGGGGGTAATCAGCCCCAGCATTTT. It codes for CASSLEGGNQPQHF.

J is TRBJ1-2 and V is TRBV6-5; 10 bases line up with TRBD1. This CDR3 comprises 15 residues. J gave up 4 bases and V 6 bases, and 8 bases lay outside the gene matches. In germline, CDR1 is MNHEY, CDR2 SVGAGI. CDR3 in amino acids: CASRPDRGLGYGYTF. DNA for the CDR3: TGTGCCAGCAGACCAGACAGGGGGCTGGGCTATGGCTACACCTTC.

The rearrangement links TRBV7-9 to TRBJ1-1; D possibly corresponds to TRBD1 (6 bases). Germline loops: CDR1 SEHNR, CDR2 FQNEAQ (reference sequence). The CDR3 totals 12 residues. V was clipped by 10 bases and J by 6 bases, with 15 bases between them. The CDR3 sequence: CATEQGGAEAFF. CDR3 nucleotide sequence: TGTGCCACCGAACAGGGAGGGGCTGAAGCTTTCTTT.

This sequence joins TRBV5-1 and TRBJ2-7; 7 positions agree with TRBD1. Germline loops: CDR1 SGHRS, CDR2 YFSETQ. V trimming: 0 bases; J trimming: 3 bases; junction bases outside the gene matches: 3. The CDR3 extends over 14 amino acids. Written as DNA, the CDR3 is TGCGCCAGCAGCTTGGGACAGGGATTCTACGAGCAGTACTTC. Protein product: CASSLGQGFYEQYF.

The chain joins TRBV28 to TRBJ1-1, with TRBD1 identical over 8 bases. The CDR3 sequence is 19 residues long. Trimming removed 2 bases from V and 0 bases from J; junction bases left unmatched: 14. Germline V gene data show CDR1 as MDHEN and CDR2 as SYDVKM. The CDR3 nucleotides are TGTGCCAGCAGTTTAATCGGGACAGGTCCCAGTTCCATGAACACTGAAGCTTTCTTT. Amino acid sequence: CASSLIGTGPSSMNTEAFF. The full variable domain, with the rest looked up from reference TRBV28 and TRBJ1-1, is DVKVTQSSRYLVKRTGEKVFLECVQDMDHENMFWYRQDPGLGLRLIYFSYDVKMKEKGDIPEGYSVSREKKERFSLILESASTNQTSMYLCASSLIGTGPSSMNTEAFFGQGTRLTVV.